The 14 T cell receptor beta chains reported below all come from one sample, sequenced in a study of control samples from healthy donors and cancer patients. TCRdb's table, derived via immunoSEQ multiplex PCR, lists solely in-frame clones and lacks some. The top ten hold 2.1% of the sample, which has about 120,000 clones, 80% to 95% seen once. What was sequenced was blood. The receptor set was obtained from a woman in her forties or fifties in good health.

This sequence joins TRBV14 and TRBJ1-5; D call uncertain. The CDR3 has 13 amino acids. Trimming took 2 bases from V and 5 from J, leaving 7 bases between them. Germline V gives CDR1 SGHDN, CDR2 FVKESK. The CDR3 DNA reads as TGTGCCAGCAGCCAATCCGGGGATCAGCCCCAGCATTTT. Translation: CASSQSGDQPQHF.

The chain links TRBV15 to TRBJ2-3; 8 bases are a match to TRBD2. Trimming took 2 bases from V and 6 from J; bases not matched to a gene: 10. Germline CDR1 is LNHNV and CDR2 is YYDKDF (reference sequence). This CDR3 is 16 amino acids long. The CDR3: CATSRSSGGRGDTQYF. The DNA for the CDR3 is TGTGCCACCAGCAGATCAAGCGGGGGCCGGGGGGATACGCAGTATTTT.

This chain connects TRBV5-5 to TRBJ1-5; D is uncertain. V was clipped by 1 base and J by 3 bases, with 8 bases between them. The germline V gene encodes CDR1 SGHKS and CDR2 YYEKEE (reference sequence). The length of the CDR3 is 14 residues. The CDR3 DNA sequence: TGTGCCAGCAGCTTGAACCCCCACAATCAGCCCCAGCATTTT. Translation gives CASSLNPHNQPQHF.

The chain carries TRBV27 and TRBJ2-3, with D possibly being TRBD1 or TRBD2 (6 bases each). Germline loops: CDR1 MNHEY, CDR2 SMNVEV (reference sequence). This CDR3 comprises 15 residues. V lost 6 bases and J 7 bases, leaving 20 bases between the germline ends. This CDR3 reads CASSPRGDQTNTQYF. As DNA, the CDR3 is TGTGCCAGCAGCCCTAGGGGGGACCAGACCAATACGCAGTATTTT.

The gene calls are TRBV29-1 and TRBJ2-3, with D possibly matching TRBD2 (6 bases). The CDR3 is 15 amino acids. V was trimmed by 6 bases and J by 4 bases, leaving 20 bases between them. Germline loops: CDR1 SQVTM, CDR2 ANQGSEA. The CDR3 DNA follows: TGCAGCGTCCGAACGGGGGTCCCGCGGGCAGATACGCAGTATTTT. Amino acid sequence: CSVRTGVPRADTQYF.

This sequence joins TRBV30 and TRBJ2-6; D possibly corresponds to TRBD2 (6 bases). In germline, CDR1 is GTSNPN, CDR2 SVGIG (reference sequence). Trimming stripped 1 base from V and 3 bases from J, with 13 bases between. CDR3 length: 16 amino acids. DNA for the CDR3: TGTGCCTGGAGTGGGTTTGGGGGGAGTGGGGCCAACGTCCTGACTTTC. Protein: CAWSGFGGSGANVLTF.

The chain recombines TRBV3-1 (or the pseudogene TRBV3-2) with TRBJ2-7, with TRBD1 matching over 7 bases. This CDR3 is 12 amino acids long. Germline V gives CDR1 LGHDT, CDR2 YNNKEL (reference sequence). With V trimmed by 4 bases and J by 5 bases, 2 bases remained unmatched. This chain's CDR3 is CASSPTGNEQYF. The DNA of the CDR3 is TGTGCCAGCAGCCCGACAGGGAACGAGCAGTACTTC.

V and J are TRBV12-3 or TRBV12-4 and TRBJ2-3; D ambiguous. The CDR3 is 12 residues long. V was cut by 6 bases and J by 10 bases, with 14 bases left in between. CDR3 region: CASSHTDLPQYF. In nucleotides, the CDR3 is TGTGCCAGCAGCCATACAGATTTACCGCAGTATTTT.

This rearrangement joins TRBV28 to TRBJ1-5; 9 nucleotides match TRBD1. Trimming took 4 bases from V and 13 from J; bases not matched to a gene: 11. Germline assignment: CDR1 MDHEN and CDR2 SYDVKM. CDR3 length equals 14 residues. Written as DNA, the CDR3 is TGTGCCAGCAGTTACCAAACACAGGGGGCCCGTCAGCATTTT. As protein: CASSYQTQGARQHF.

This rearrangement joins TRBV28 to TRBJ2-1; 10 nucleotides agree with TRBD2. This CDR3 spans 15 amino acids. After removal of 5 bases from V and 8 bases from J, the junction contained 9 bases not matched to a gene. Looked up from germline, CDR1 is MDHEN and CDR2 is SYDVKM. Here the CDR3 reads CASSPAGLAVDEQFF. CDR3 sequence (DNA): TGTGCCAGCAGTCCTGCCGGACTAGCGGTCGATGAGCAGTTCTTC.

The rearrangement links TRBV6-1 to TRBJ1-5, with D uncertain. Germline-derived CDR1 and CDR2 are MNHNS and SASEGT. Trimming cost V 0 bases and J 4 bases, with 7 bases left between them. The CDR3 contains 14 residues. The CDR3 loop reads CASSEAPDNQPQHF. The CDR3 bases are TGTGCCAGCAGTGAAGCGCCGGATAATCAGCCCCAGCATTTT.

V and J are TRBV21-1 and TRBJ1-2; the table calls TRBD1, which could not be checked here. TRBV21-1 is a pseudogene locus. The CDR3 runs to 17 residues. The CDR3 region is CASSKNPGPGLNYGYTF. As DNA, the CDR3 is TGTGCCAGCAGCAAAAATCCAGGGCCGGGCCTTAACTATGGCTACACCTTC.

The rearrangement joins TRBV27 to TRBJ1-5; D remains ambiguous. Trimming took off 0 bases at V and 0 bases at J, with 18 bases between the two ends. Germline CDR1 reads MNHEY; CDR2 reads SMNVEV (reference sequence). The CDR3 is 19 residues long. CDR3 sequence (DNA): TGTGCCAGCAGTTTATCGTCGTTAGGACGGGCTTATAGCAATCAGCCCCAGCATTTT. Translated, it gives CASSLSSLGRAYSNQPQHF.

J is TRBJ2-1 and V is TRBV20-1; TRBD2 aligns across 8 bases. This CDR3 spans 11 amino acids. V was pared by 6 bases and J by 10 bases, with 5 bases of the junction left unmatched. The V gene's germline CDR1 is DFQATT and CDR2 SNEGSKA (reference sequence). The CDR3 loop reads CSAETSDEQFF. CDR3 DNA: TGCAGTGCGGAGACTAGCGACGAGCAGTTCTTC.